Shown below are 12 T cell receptor beta chains from a single sample sequenced in a study of CD8+ T cells in alopecia areata. Sequencing relied on a cDNA template that was reverse transcribed from extracted RNA. The repertoire was sequenced with immunoSEQ multiplex PCR; TCRdb's copy has only in-frame clones and lacks some. The sample lists 180,000 or so clones; around 71% were seen once. This sample comprised CD8+ T cells sorted from blood, obtained at week 0. The receptors originated from a human donor with alopecia areata.

Concerning this clone itself: Within the sample, other DNA sequences also encode this same CDR3. The chain joins TRBV30 to TRBJ2-6, with D hard to call. The CDR3 runs to 14 residues. Germline V gene lookup returns CDR1 GTSNPN and CDR2 SVGIG (reference sequence). The ends were cut back, 3 bases at V and 1 base at J, with 7 bases in the middle. The CDR3 nucleotides are TGTGCCTGGAGCGGTGGTTCTGGGGCCAACGTCCTGACTTTC. It encodes CAWSGGSGANVLTF.

This clone was recorded a few times. DNA for the CDR3: TGCGCCAGCAGCCCACGGACGGAAACCGGGGAGCTGTTTTTT. It codes for CASSPRTETGELFF. The chain has TRBV4-1 and TRBJ2-2; D remains ambiguous. Germline CDR1 is MGHRA and CDR2 is YSYEKL. V shed 4 bases and J shed 5 bases, with 11 bases lying between them. The CDR3 consists of 14 residues.

This chain uses TRBV30 with TRBJ1-1; D is unresolved. Germline V gene data show CDR1 as GTSNPN and CDR2 as SVGIG (reference sequence). V lost 4 bases and J lost 0, with 3 bases in between. The CDR3 length is 11 residues. This chain's CDR3 is CAWTVNTEAFF. Here the CDR3 DNA reads TGTGCCTGGACAGTGAACACTGAAGCTTTCTTT.

The chain couples TRBV5-6 to TRBJ2-7; 8 positions agree with TRBD2. J gave up 2 bases and V 4 bases, and 11 bases lay outside the gene matches. The V gene's germline CDR1 is SGHDT and CDR2 YYEEEE. This CDR3 has 16 amino acids. The CDR3 nucleotides are TGTGCCAGCAGCCCCGAGGAAGCGGGGGATCCCTACGAGCAGTACTTC. Its translation: CASSPEEAGDPYEQYF.

This clone has a handful of counts. V and J are TRBV27 and TRBJ2-7; D gene ambiguous. CDR1 and CDR2 from the germline V gene are MNHEY and SMNVEV (reference sequence). The CDR3 loop spans 14 amino acids. Trimming removed 4 bases from V and 2 bases from J, with 12 bases in between. CDR3 residues: CASSSQDKPYEQYF. The CDR3, as DNA: TGTGCCAGCAGTTCCCAAGACAAGCCCTACGAGCAGTACTTC.

The genes are TRBV5-6 and TRBJ2-3; 9 nucleotides agree with TRBD1. V lost 5 bases, J lost 4 bases, and 8 bases stayed unmatched. CDR3 size: 15 residues. CDR1 is SGHDT, CDR2 YYEEEE, per germline. The CDR3 nucleotides are TGTGCCAGCAGTTATGGGACAGGGTATGCAGATACGCAGTATTTT. It translates to CASSYGTGYADTQYF.

The chain has TRBV11-3 and TRBJ2-3, with a tentative D call TRBD2 (6 bases). Germline CDR1 and CDR2: SGHNT and YENEEA. This CDR3 region has 15 residues. Trimming stripped 4 bases from V and 2 bases from J, with 13 bases between. The CDR3 spells CASSSRVAVTDTQYF. Written as DNA, the CDR3 is TGTGCCAGCAGCTCCAGGGTAGCGGTCACAGATACGCAGTATTTT. Full variable domain (rest looked up from reference TRBV11-3 and TRBJ2-3): EAGVVQSPRYKIIEKKQPVAFWCNPISGHNTLYWYLQNLGQGPELLIRYENEEAVDDSQLPKDRFSAERLKGVDSTLKIQPAELGDSAVYLCASSSRVAVTDTQYFGPGTRLTVL.

As for this clone: The junction does not match germline at one end; this may be a read error. The chain is built from TRBV5-1 and TRBJ1-1; 9 nucleotides align to TRBD1. Germline values: CDR1 SGHRS, CDR2 YFSETQ. The length of the CDR3 is 16 residues. The CDR3 protein is CASSLKTGQGYTEAFF. The CDR3 DNA is TGCGCCAGCAGCTTAAAGACGGGACAGGGATACACCGAAGCTTTCTTT.

The genes are TRBV9 and TRBJ1-6; D is possibly TRBD1 (6 bases). This CDR3 has 15 residues. Germline V lookup: CDR1 SGDLS, CDR2 YYNGEE. The V and J ends lost 0 bases and 7 bases respectively, with 11 bases between them. CDR3 nucleotides: TGTGCCAGCAGCGTAGGGGACATCCTCAATTCACCCCTCCACTTT. Translated: CASSVGDILNSPLHF.

In this sample, this clone turned up a few times. This rearrangement joins TRBV7-9 to TRBJ2-2; 8 bases align to TRBD1. V lost 3 bases, J lost 1 base, and 7 bases stayed unmatched. Per the germline V gene, CDR1 is SEHNR and CDR2 is FQNEAQ (reference sequence). This CDR3 is built from 17 residues. The CDR3 spells CASSFRTGRVNTGELFF. DNA for the CDR3: TGTGCCAGCAGCTTTAGGACAGGGCGCGTGAACACCGGGGAGCTGTTTTTT.

V usage is TRBV15 and J usage is TRBJ1-5; 10 nucleotides line up with TRBD1. V lost 3 bases, J lost 5 bases, and 7 bases stayed unmatched. The CDR3 loop spans 16 amino acids. Germline CDR1 and CDR2: LNHNV and YYDKDF (reference sequence). The CDR3 DNA sequence: TGTGCCACCAGCAGTAAACGGACAGGGGGGGATCAGCCCCAGCATTTT. Its protein is CATSSKRTGGDQPQHF.

This clone was seen more than once but under ten times. The genes are TRBV29-1 and TRBJ2-7; the D gene is possibly TRBD2 (5 bases). This CDR3 is built from 12 residues. V was trimmed by 5 bases and J by 6 bases, leaving 14 bases between them. CDR1 SQVTM and CDR2 ANQGSEA come from the germline V gene. The CDR3 here is CSVFGLDSEQYF. The CDR3 nucleotides read TGCAGCGTTTTCGGACTCGACTCCGAGCAGTACTTC.